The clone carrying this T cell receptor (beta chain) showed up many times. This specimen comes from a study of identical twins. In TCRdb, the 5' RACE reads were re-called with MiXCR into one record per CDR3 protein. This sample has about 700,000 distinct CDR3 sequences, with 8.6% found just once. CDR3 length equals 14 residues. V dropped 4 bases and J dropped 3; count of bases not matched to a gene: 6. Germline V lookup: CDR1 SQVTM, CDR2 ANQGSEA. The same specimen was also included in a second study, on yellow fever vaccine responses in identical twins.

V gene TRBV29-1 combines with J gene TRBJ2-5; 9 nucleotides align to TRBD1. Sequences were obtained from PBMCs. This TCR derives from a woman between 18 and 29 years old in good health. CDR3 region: CSVVTGGAKETQYF. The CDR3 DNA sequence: TGCAGCGTTGTTACAGGGGGCGCGAAAGAGACCCAGTACTTC.